The 11 T cell receptor beta chains presented below share a single source sample, sequenced in a study of monozygotic twins with inflammatory bowel disease (dated by TCRdb to the late 2010s). Libraries were constructed by 5' RACE. The instrument given in TCRdb is Illumina HiSeq 2500. After the reads were reprocessed by TCRdb, one entry was made per CDR3 protein sequence, with no DNA. This sample's table lists around 230,000 distinct CDR3 sequences. In total, the top ten clones hold around 1.5% of the sample. The sequenced sample was blood. The source of these receptors is a human donor with ulcerative colitis or Crohn's disease, or a healthy co-twin of an affected twin (not recorded which).

The chain has TRBV15 and TRBJ2-2; TCRdb's D call of TRBD1 is untestable without DNA. The CDR3 is 15 amino acids. CDR1 is LNHNV, CDR2 YYDKDF, per germline (reference sequence). CDR3 amino acids: CATSDRTGSIGELFF.

This sequence joins TRBV7-3 and TRBJ2-1. Germline CDR1 is SGHTA and CDR2 is FQGTGA. The CDR3 consists of 13 residues. The CDR3 here is CASSSFGWDEQFF.

The rearrangement links TRBV6-1 to TRBJ2-3; TCRdb's assignment of TRBD2 cannot be checked, as there is no DNA. CDR1 is MNHNS, CDR2 SASEGT, per germline. This CDR3 is 15 amino acids long. CDR3 protein: CASSELAGGADTQYF.

The CDR3 region is CASRPGRTSPDMQYF. V and J are TRBV11-2 and TRBJ2-3; TCRdb returns TRBD1, unconfirmable since there is no DNA. CDR1 is SGHAT and CDR2 is FQNNGV in the germline V gene. This CDR3 region has 15 residues.

The CDR3 sequence: CASSKRGQIYEQYF. The rearrangement uses TRBV6-6 and TRBJ2-7; TCRdb designates TRBD1, a call that cannot be tested without DNA. Germline values: CDR1 MNHNY, CDR2 SVGAGI (reference sequence). The CDR3 contains 14 residues.

The rearrangement uses TRBV4-1 and TRBJ1-4; TCRdb returns TRBD1, unconfirmable since there is no DNA. The CDR3 covers 15 residues. Germline assignment: CDR1 MGHRA and CDR2 YSYEKL. Here the CDR3 reads CASSHGTTGREKLFF.

J is TRBJ2-1 and V is TRBV24-1; TCRdb selects TRBD2, and the lack of DNA leaves this call unchecked. This CDR3 has 16 amino acids. CDR1 and CDR2 (germline): KGHDR, SFDVKD. CDR3 protein: CATSDPSDTISNEQFF.

The chain joins TRBV4-1 to TRBJ2-1; lacking DNA, the TRBD2 call made by TCRdb goes unchecked. The V gene's germline CDR1 is MGHRA and CDR2 YSYEKL. The CDR3 sequence is 17 residues long. CDR3 loop: CASSQGLGGGRYNEQFF.

J is TRBJ1-1 and V is TRBV3-1. Per germline, CDR1 LGHDT and CDR2 YNNKEL (reference sequence). The CDR3 has 15 amino acids. CDR3 region: CASSQVPTLNTEAFF.

This chain uses TRBV4-1 with TRBJ2-7; TCRdb's assignment of TRBD2 cannot be checked, as there is no DNA. This CDR3 has 15 residues. The germline gives CDR1 MGHRA, CDR2 YSYEKL. The CDR3 sequence is CASSQDPGPDYEQYF.

The chain combines TRBV7-9 with TRBJ1-1; TCRdb's D gene call, TRBD1, goes unchecked for lack of DNA. The germline CDR1 and CDR2 sequences are SEHNR and FQNEAQ (reference sequence). CDR3 length: 12 residues. The CDR3 protein is CASATGGTEAFF.